The 24 T cell receptor beta chains given below trace back to one sample, sequenced in a study of regulatory T cells in long-lasting Graves disease. Assembly of TCR beta libraries relied on iRepertoire HTBI primers together with Arm-PCR of CDR3 regions. TCRdb analysed the multiplex PCR reads with MiXCR anew, one entry per CDR3 protein. The sample contains about 400,000 distinct CDR3 sequences, roughly a sixth of which appear only once. Time point specified: newly diagnosed GD, antithyroid drugs for less than 3 months. Following extraction of RNA from PBMCs, that RNA was used to make the TCR library. Source: peripheral blood mononuclear cells (PBMCs), taken at new diagnosis, from a patient treated with antithyroid drugs. The receptor source for this set is a female donor with Graves disease.

This clonotype was seen many times. At one end the junction does not follow the germline gene, possibly because of a read error. V gene TRBV2 combines with J gene TRBJ1-4; 8 positions match TRBD1. Germline values: CDR1 SNHLY, CDR2 FYNNEI. The CDR3 loop spans 14 amino acids. Here the CDR3 DNA reads TGTGCCAGCAGAGAAGGACAGGGTGATGAAAAACTGTTTTTT. Translation gives CASREGQGDEKLFF.

This clonotype was seen ten or more times. This chain joins TRBV12-5 and TRBJ1-1; D gene ambiguous. Trimming stripped 7 bases from V and 2 bases from J, with 17 bases between. The germline CDR1 and CDR2 sequences are LGHNT and FRNRAP. The CDR3 is 15 amino acids. The CDR3 DNA is TGTGCTAGTGACGATCCTCCCGATGCTAACACTGAAGCTTTCTTT. Protein sequence: CASDDPPDANTEAFF. Complete variable domain (other parts from reference TRBV12-5 and TRBJ1-1): DARVTQTPRHKVTEMGQEVTMRCQPILGHNTVFWYRQTMMQGLELLAYFRNRAPLDDSGMPKDRFSAEMPDATLATLKIQPSEPRDSAVYFCASDDPPDANTEAFFGQGTRLTVV.

This clonotype was observed a few times. Being one base from a much bigger clone, this may be a read error. This rearrangement joins TRBV24-1 to TRBJ2-3; 11 bases agree with TRBD2. The CDR3 runs 17 residues. Germline V gives CDR1 KGHDR, CDR2 SFDVKD. The CDR3 region is CATSAASGRPGADAQYF. CDR3 bases: TGTGCCACCAGTGCGGCTAGCGGGAGGCCGGGAGCAGATGCGCAGTATTTT.

This clonotype has at least ten counts. This rearrangement joins TRBV9 to TRBJ2-1; TRBD1 matches at 8 bases. The CDR3 has 13 amino acids. V shed 4 bases and J 6 bases; nucleotides not matched to a gene: 3. CDR1 and CDR2 (germline): SGDLS, YYNGEE. CDR3 residues: CASSPDRGNEQFF. CDR3 nucleotide sequence: TGTGCCAGCAGCCCTGACAGGGGCAATGAGCAGTTCTTC.

This clonotype came up many times. This chain joins TRBV7-2 and TRBJ2-5, with 7 bases matching TRBD1. This CDR3 is 14 amino acids long. Germline V gene lookup returns CDR1 SGHTA and CDR2 FQGNSA. With V trimmed by 5 bases and J by 7 bases, 10 bases remained unmatched. CDR3 coding DNA: TGTGCCAGCAGCGTACAGGGGCTCCCAAGGACCCAGTACTTC. It yields the protein CASSVQGLPRTQYF.

Only one count was recorded for this clonotype. The chain combines TRBV20-1 with TRBJ2-7; perhaps TRBD1 as D (5 bases). The CDR3 spans 14 residues. V was cut by 0 bases and J by 7 bases, with 16 bases left in between. Germline V CDR1 and CDR2: DFQATT, SNEGSKA (reference sequence). CDR3 protein: CSARDNGRAQEQYF. CDR3 DNA: TGCAGTGCTAGAGATAACGGCAGGGCACAGGAGCAGTACTTC.

The chain joins TRBV11-1 to TRBJ2-3; D call uncertain. The CDR3 length is 14 residues. Germline V gene data show CDR1 as SGHAT and CDR2 as FQDESV (reference sequence). V lost 1 base and J 5 bases, leaving 10 bases between the germline ends. CDR3 sequence: CASSLEAKGDTQYF. CDR3 in DNA: TGTGCCAGCAGCTTAGAGGCAAAGGGAGATACGCAGTATTTT.

This clonotype has only a few counts. The rearrangement links TRBV6-5 to TRBJ2-6; 7 bases match TRBD1. The V gene end was trimmed by 2 bases and the J gene end by 0 bases; junction bases not matched to a gene: 4. Germline assignment: CDR1 MNHEY and CDR2 SVGAGI. The CDR3 runs to 17 residues. The CDR3 is CASSYARDSSGANVLTF. In DNA, the CDR3 is TGTGCCAGCAGTTACGCCAGGGACAGCTCTGGGGCCAACGTCCTGACTTTC.

This clonotype has a count of ten or more. V usage is TRBV12-3 or TRBV12-4 and J usage is TRBJ1-1, with a tentative D call TRBD1 (5 bases). The CDR3 consists of 11 residues. V dropped 4 bases and J dropped 11 bases, with 11 bases sitting between them. DNA of the CDR3: TGTGCCAGCAGTTCAGCCAGGGAGGCTTTCTTT. Translated, it gives CASSSAREAFF.

This sequence joins TRBV6-2 or TRBV6-3 and TRBJ1-1; D gene ambiguous. The CDR3 is made up of 17 amino acids. Germline lookup yields CDR1 MNHEY and CDR2 SVGEGT. V shed 5 bases and J shed 1 base, with 20 bases lying between them. The CDR3 DNA reads as TGTGCCAGCAGTGAATACCTCAGAGGGCAGGCGAACACTGAAGCTTTCTTT. This translates into CASSEYLRGQANTEAFF.

Ten or more counts support this clonotype. The chain couples TRBV7-2 to TRBJ2-2; weak D call: TRBD2 (6 bases). The CDR3 contains 15 residues. V was cut by 3 bases and J by 3 bases, with 11 bases left in between. Germline V gives CDR1 SGHTA, CDR2 FQGNSA. CDR3 amino acids: CASSFRGVDTGELFF. CDR3 sequence (DNA): TGTGCCAGCAGCTTCCGCGGGGTAGACACCGGGGAGCTGTTTTTT.

This chain links TRBV6-2 or TRBV6-3 with TRBJ2-4, with 8 bases aligning to TRBD1. V shed 4 bases, J shed 5 bases, and the junction held 4 bases outside the gene matches. Germline loops: CDR1 MNHEY, CDR2 SVGEGT. The length of the CDR3 is 14 residues. CDR3 sequence (DNA): TGTGCCAGCAGTTTCACACAGGGGGAAAACATTCAGTACTTC. This codes for CASSFTQGENIQYF.

This clonotype was seen a handful of times. The chain employs TRBV7-2 and TRBJ2-3; D ambiguous. The J call is doubtful: the DNA matches TRBJ2-7 better. CDR3 length equals 15 residues. Germline lookup yields CDR1 SGHTA and CDR2 FQGNSA. The CDR3 protein is CASTPQAELIYEQYF. CDR3 DNA sequence: TGTGCCAGCACCCCTCAGGCGGAGCTGATCTACGAGCAGTACTTC.

There are a few counts of this clonotype. No conserved phenylalanine or tryptophan ends this CDR3, so it is likely a read error. V and J are TRBV30 and TRBJ2-3, with D hard to call. Germline loops: CDR1 GTSNPN, CDR2 SVGIG (reference sequence). CDR3 length: 13 amino acids. V lost 5 bases to trimming and J lost 0 bases, with 9 bases between them. DNA for the CDR3: TGTGCCTGGGTACGGCGGAGCACAGATACGCAGTATCTT. Encoded protein: CAWVRRSTDTQYL.

The V gene is TRBV19, the J gene TRBJ1-4; 11 bases are a match to TRBD1. CDR3 length: 17 residues. The germline gives CDR1 LNHDA, CDR2 SQIVND (reference sequence). Losses at the gene ends were 6 bases for V and 0 bases for J; bases not matched to a gene: 6. CDR3 DNA sequence: TGTGCCAGTAGAGCCGGACAGGGGGCTGCAACTAATGAAAAACTGTTTTTT. This encodes CASRAGQGAATNEKLFF.

This clonotype was detected ten times or more. This rearrangement joins TRBV27 to TRBJ1-1; D remains ambiguous. Per germline, CDR1 MNHEY and CDR2 SMNVEV (reference sequence). Trimming pared 5 bases from V and 0 bases from J, leaving 10 bases between. The CDR3 has 14 residues. As DNA, the CDR3 is TGTGCCAGCAGTCCCGGGATCATGAACACTGAAGCTTTCTTT. Translating it yields CASSPGIMNTEAFF.

This clonotype was observed at least ten times. The chain recombines TRBV7-9 with TRBJ2-1; TRBD1 aligns across 7 bases. The V segment lost 2 bases and the J segment 6 bases; nucleotides outside the gene matches: 4. CDR3 length: 14 residues. Germline V gene lookup returns CDR1 SEHNR and CDR2 FQNEAQ (reference sequence). The CDR3, as DNA: TGTGCCAGCAGCTTACGGGACAGTTCCAATGAGCAGTTCTTC. It is translated as CASSLRDSSNEQFF. Full variable domain (missing parts from reference TRBV7-9 and TRBJ2-1): DTGVSQNPRHKITKRGQNVTFRCDPISEHNRLYWYRQTLGQGPEFLTYFQNEAQLEKSRLLSDRFSAERPKGSFSTLEIQRTEQGDSAMYLCASSLRDSSNEQFFGPGTRLTVL.

This clonotype was seen many times. J is TRBJ1-4 and V is TRBV12-3 or TRBV12-4, with 8 bases matching TRBD1. V dropped 7 bases and J dropped 8; count of bases not matched to a gene: 3. The CDR3 loop spans 12 amino acids. CDR3 DNA: TGTGCCAGCACGACAGGGGCGGAAAAACTGTTTTTT. This encodes CASTTGAEKLFF.

This clonotype was observed many times. The chain joins TRBV5-4 to TRBJ2-2; 7 bases are a match to TRBD1. The CDR3 totals 15 residues. Germline lookup yields CDR1 SGHNT and CDR2 YYREEE (reference sequence). J gave up 5 bases and V 4 bases, and 8 bases lay outside the gene matches. CDR3: CASSPPDRETGELFF. The CDR3 nucleotides are TGTGCCAGCAGCCCACCTGACAGGGAAACCGGGGAGCTGTTTTTT.

This clonotype occurred many times. The J gene is TRBJ2-2, the V gene TRBV7-8; tentative D call: TRBD2 (6 bases). The CDR3 runs 15 residues. In germline, CDR1 is SGHVS, CDR2 FQNEAQ. V was pared by 2 bases and J by 7 bases, with 14 bases between. Here the CDR3 DNA reads TGTGCCAGCAGCTTAAGCGGAATGCGGGACGGGGAGCTGTTTTTT. It is translated as CASSLSGMRDGELFF.

This clonotype has ten or more counts. The chain combines TRBV20-1 with TRBJ2-1, with D unresolved. Germline V gives CDR1 DFQATT, CDR2 SNEGSKA (reference sequence). V lost 3 bases and J lost 0, with 9 bases in between. This CDR3 is 14 amino acids long. CDR3 amino acids: CSARRPSSYNEQFF. The CDR3 DNA reads TGCAGTGCTAGGCGGCCTAGCTCCTACAATGAGCAGTTCTTC.

This clonotype occurred a few times. The CDR3 spells CASSLLQGRGYTF. The CDR3 nucleotides are TGTGCCAGCAGCTTACTACAGGGTAGGGGCTACACCTTC. V is TRBV7-8 and J is TRBJ1-2; tentatively, D is TRBD1 (6 bases). CDR1 SGHVS and CDR2 FQNEAQ come from the germline V gene. There are 13 residues in the CDR3. Trimming removed 2 bases from V and 8 bases from J, with 12 bases in between.

In its sample, this clonotype was seen once. V gene TRBV30 combines with J gene TRBJ1-5; 9 nucleotides match TRBD1. The CDR3 sequence is 15 residues long. CDR1 is GTSNPN and CDR2 is SVGIG in the germline V gene (reference sequence). V lost 3 bases and J lost 4; bases outside the gene matches: 7. Here the CDR3 reads CAWSSRDRVNQPQHF. CDR3 in DNA: TGTGCCTGGAGCTCTCGGGACAGGGTAAATCAGCCCCAGCATTTT. The whole variable domain, remainder taken from reference TRBV30 and TRBJ1-5, is SQTIHQWPATLVQPVGSPLSLECTVEGTSNPNLYWYRQAAGRGLQLLFYSVGIGQISSEVPQNLSASRPQDRQFILSSKKLLLSDSGFYLCAWSSRDRVNQPQHFGDGTRLSIL.

This clonotype was recorded many times. The V gene is TRBV5-8, the J gene TRBJ1-4; D is undetermined. The length of the CDR3 is 16 residues. Per germline, CDR1 SGHTS and CDR2 YDEGEE. Trimming pared 4 bases from V and 5 bases from J, leaving 18 bases between. The CDR3 DNA follows: TGTGCCAGCAGCGACGGTATTGGGCCGGAGAATGAAAAACTGTTTTTT. It specifies CASSDGIGPENEKLFF.